One and the same sample provided the 6 T cell receptor beta chains below, sequenced in a study of patients and donors after allogeneic stem cell transplantation. TCRdb re-called the RT-PCR reads through MiXCR, storing one row per CDR3 protein. The sample lists about 410,000 distinct CDR3 sequences; 15% to 20% were seen once. Material for sequencing was blood, either unsorted or a sorted T cell fraction (not recorded which). Every receptor here comes from a human donor who was either an allogeneic HSCT recipient or a stem cell or donor lymphocyte infusion donor (not recorded which). It is not recorded whose cells these are; they may come from a transplant donor.

This clonotype was found a few times. This chain joins TRBV4-3 and TRBJ2-1, with D perhaps TRBD1 (6 bases). Trimming removed 0 bases from V and 8 bases from J, with 17 bases in between. The CDR3 spans 16 residues. Germline V gene sequence: CDR1 LGHNA, CDR2 YSLEER. CDR3 coding DNA: TGCGCCAGCAGCCAAGAGGACAGCCTTTGGGACCATGAGCAGTTCTTC. Protein product: CASSQEDSLWDHEQFF.

This clonotype was detected only a few times. The chain joins TRBV7-9 to TRBJ1-6, with 8 positions matching TRBD1. The V and J ends lost 5 bases and 11 bases, in that order; junction bases with no gene match: 11. Germline V CDR1 and CDR2: SEHNR, FQNEAQ (reference sequence). The CDR3 length is 15 residues. CDR3 coding DNA: TGTGCCAGCAGCCCCGTCGGACAGGGAGTAACACCCCTCCACTTT. This sequence encodes CASSPVGQGVTPLHF.

This chain links TRBV7-3 with TRBJ1-2; D gene ambiguous. V was cut by 5 bases and J by 7 bases, with 20 bases left in between. Germline CDR1 reads SGHTA; CDR2 reads FQGTGA. CDR3 size: 15 residues. In DNA form, the CDR3 reads TGTGCCAGCAGCCAGACGACCGGGAGGCTCGGTGGCTACACCTTC. Protein: CASSQTTGRLGGYTF.

This chain uses TRBV23-1 with TRBJ1-1; TRBD1 is a possible D gene (6 bases). TRBV23-1 is sorted into the ORF group, with uncertain function. V shed 6 bases and J shed 0 bases, with 17 bases lying between them. The CDR3 has 16 amino acids. This CDR3 is CASSIRDIIMNTEAFF. CDR3 bases: TGCGCCAGCAGCATCCGGGACATAATCATGAACACTGAAGCTTTCTTT.

This chain joins TRBV4-3 and TRBJ2-2; no reliable D call. The CDR3 consists of 15 residues. Germline V CDR1 and CDR2: LGHNA, YSLEER. Trimming took off 0 bases at V and 1 base at J, with 6 bases between the two ends. The CDR3 region is CASSQDVGNTGELFF. The CDR3 DNA is TGCGCCAGCAGCCAAGATGTGGGGAACACCGGGGAGCTGTTTTTT.

A few counts support this clonotype. The V and J genes are TRBV9 and TRBJ2-5; D remains unclear. Germline V gene lookup returns CDR1 SGDLS and CDR2 YYNGEE. CDR3 length: 14 residues. Between the trimmed V and J ends, which lost 0 bases and 3 bases, there was a span of 9 bases. The chain's CDR3 is CASSVEDRKETQYF. The CDR3 bases are TGTGCCAGCAGCGTAGAAGACCGAAAAGAGACCCAGTACTTC.